This T cell receptor beta chain came from a study of blood T cell repertoires in COVID-19. Turning to the study itself: Samples of COVID-19 (acute and convalescent) were obtained from the United States, Italy and Spain. Sources were T cells, B-cell-depleted T cells, or PBMCs; the material itself was cDNA or gDNA.

The authors' processing: Nucleated cell number was recorded as an estimate derived from reference gene primer amplification. Some clones are missing from TCRdb's copy, which holds only in-frame ones; the method was immunoSEQ multiplex PCR. Clone size and the V and J calls come from that table; the DNA yielded D and trimming. Seen here are about 68,000 clones, over 75% observed once, and the top ten hold roughly 2.3%. This clone was counted once. The germline V gene encodes CDR1 LNHDA and CDR2 SQIVND (reference sequence). V shed 5 bases and J 3 bases; nucleotides not matched to a gene: 8. This CDR3 region has 16 residues.

The source of this sequence is a human donor in a cohort sampled during active COVID-19. V is TRBV19 and J is TRBJ2-7; 12 bases are shared with TRBD1. The source material was peripheral blood. The CDR3 reads CASSSMGQGAIYEQYF. The DNA of the CDR3 is TGTGCCAGTAGTTCTATGGGACAGGGGGCAATCTACGAGCAGTACTTC.